This is a list of T cell receptor beta chains from one sample in a study of cytotoxic CD8 clonotypes in ibrutinib-treated CLL. Libraries were prepared by immunoSEQ multiplex PCR; TCRdb keeps only in-frame clonotypes and omits some of them. The sample consists of 150,000 or so clones, about 88% of them appearing once. The specimen was PBMCs, collected at disease progression, from a patient treated with ibrutinib. The receptors derive from a human donor with chronic lymphocytic leukemia. The conserved cysteine and the conserved F or W are not part of the CDR3 here. Fields, in order: clone size, V gene, D gene, J gene, CDR3 protein. The D gene is left open where the match is weak. A row's size may be missing; if present it is once, few, many or a size class.

-	TRBV19	TRBD2	TRBJ2-1	ASSPLAGGYNEQF
few	TRBV6-5	-	TRBJ2-2	ASSPTRGATGELF
-	TRBV19	-	TRBJ2-5	ASSVGLIETQY
once	TRBV2	TRBD1	TRBJ1-1	ASSGPGQGRYNEAF
-	TRBV4-1	TRBD1	TRBJ2-7	ASSQDVARDSGEQY
-	TRBV6-6	TRBD1	TRBJ1-4	ASSWDQGVEEKLF
once	TRBV6-6	-	TRBJ1-1	ASRDDTEAF
-	TRBV5-4	TRBD1	TRBJ2-7	ASSGYRGSSYEQY
-	TRBV5-3	-	TRBJ2-4	ARSLVEGLRAKNIQY
-	TRBV7-2	-	TRBJ2-7	ASSQGLGGPYEQY
-	TRBV4-1	TRBD1	TRBJ2-1	ASSQDRDRAYNEQF
-	TRBV6-5	-	TRBJ2-7	ASSYLGGTSYEQY
few	TRBV4-2	TRBD2	TRBJ2-7	ASSQVITSGSYEQY
-	TRBV10-1	-	TRBJ2-2	ASRETDGRANTGELF
-	TRBV28	TRBD2	TRBJ2-7	ASSLSGNSYEQY
once	TRBV11-2	-	TRBJ1-3	ASSPRTASGNTIY
-	TRBV5-1	-	TRBJ2-1	ASSPGHSNEQF
-	TRBV7-2	-	TRBJ1-4	ASSLEKATNEKLF
-	TRBV9	-	TRBJ2-1	ASSVVRSYNEQF
-	TRBV13	TRBD1	TRBJ1-2	ASTKVGQNYGYT
-	TRBV29-1	TRBD1	TRBJ1-2	SVDSGTGGFGYT
-	TRBV30	TRBD2	TRBJ2-1	AWSLSGGRASEQF
-	TRBV6-5	-	TRBJ2-5	ASSYSVPGRGETQY
-	TRBV7-9	-	TRBJ2-1	ASSLDRGTRNEQF
-	TRBV11-3	-	TRBJ1-4	ASSLLSTNEKLF
-	TRBV19	TRBD1	TRBJ1-2	ASSTQRDSFYYGYT
-	TRBV21-1	-	TRBJ2-2	ASSKDPLRLAVRTGELF
once	TRBV5-4	-	TRBJ2-2	ASSFDSNTGELF